These T cell receptor beta chains were read from a single sample in a study of T-cell reconstitution after alpha-beta-depleted transplantation in children. Each CDR3 protein is one row after TCRdb ran MiXCR on the PCR reads. This table holds around 490,000 distinct CDR3 sequences, roughly 11% found once. The material sequenced was PBMCs, mostly from graft donor cells, taken 180 days after TCRalphabeta/CD19-depleted stem cell transplant. These receptors originate from a female patient aged 2-9 years who had a stem cell transplant for aplastic anemia, so the T cells may come from the graft donor. Both conserved end residues are part of each CDR3. A D gene is named only where the DNA matches it firmly. The size of a clone is reported for some rows only, either as once, few or many, or as a class for expanded clones.

D gene,clone size,V gene,J gene,CDR3 protein,CDR3 DNA
TRBD2,few,TRBV24-1,TRBJ2-7,CATSDPSGEQYF,TGTGCCACCAGTGATCCTAGCGGCGAGCAGTACTTC
NA,NA,TRBV6-2/TRBV6-3,TRBJ2-2,CASTDPGTGELFF,TGTGCCAGCACTGACCCCGGCACCGGGGAGCTGTTTTTT
NA,many,TRBV29-1,TRBJ1-4,CSVERLRKGEKLFF,TGCAGCGTTGAACGACTCCGGAAGGGTGAAAAACTGTTTTTT
NA,NA,TRBV6-5,TRBJ1-5,CASSYGVDQPQHF,TGTGCCAGCAGTTACGGGGTCGACCAGCCCCAGCATTTT
NA,NA,TRBV6-5,TRBJ2-7,CASRTSWEQYF,TGTGCCAGCAGGACCTCCTGGGAGCAGTACTTC
NA,few,TRBV6-5,TRBJ2-2,CASSYSNSGELFF,TGTGCCAGCAGTTATTCAAACAGCGGGGAGCTGTTTTTT
NA,few,TRBV28,TRBJ2-7,CASGLPRTSSYEQYF,TGTGCCAGCGGACTACCGAGGACTTCATCCTACGAGCAGTACTTC
NA,NA,TRBV5-5,TRBJ1-1,CASSPGTPGITEAFF,TGTGCCAGCAGCCCCGGGACGCCGGGAATAACTGAAGCTTTCTTT
NA,few,TRBV4-3,TRBJ1-2,CASSQTPGAEYGYTF,TGCGCCAGCAGCCAGACGCCAGGGGCTGAATATGGCTACACCTTC
TRBD2,few,TRBV5-1,TRBJ2-1,CASSFRLAGRAYNEQFF,TGCGCCAGCAGCTTTAGGCTAGCGGGAAGGGCCTACAATGAGCAGTTCTTC
NA,few,TRBV12-3/TRBV12-4,TRBJ2-3,CASSTGLSSTDTQYF,TGTGCCAGCAGTACCGGACTATCTAGCACAGATACGCAGTATTTT
NA,NA,TRBV28,TRBJ1-4,CASSRWGAGNEKLFF,TGTGCCAGCAGTAGATGGGGCGCGGGTAATGAAAAACTGTTTTTT
NA,few,TRBV4-3,TRBJ2-1,CASSQGYSASSYNEQFF,TGCGCCAGCAGCCAAGGATATAGCGCCAGCTCCTACAATGAGCAGTTCTTC
NA,many,TRBV5-1,TRBJ2-6,CASSLGVSGANVLTF,TGTGCCAGCAGCCTGGGGGTCTCTGGGGCCAACGTCCTGACTTTC
NA,many,TRBV27,TRBJ2-5,CASSPRLGQETQYF,TGTGCCAGCAGTCCCCGTCTCGGTCAAGAGACCCAGTACTTC
TRBD1,few,TRBV5-5,TRBJ2-7,CASSELIGTGGYEQYF,TGTGCCAGCAGTGAGCTGATCGGGACAGGGGGCTACGAGCAGTACTTC
TRBD1,few,TRBV27,TRBJ2-1,CASSFLDRGNEQFF,TGTGCCAGCAGTTTCCTCGACAGGGGCAATGAGCAGTTCTTC
NA,NA,TRBV7-2,TRBJ1-2,CASRLSNYGYTF,TGTGCCAGCAGGCTATCTAACTATGGCTACACCTTC
NA,few,TRBV7-6,TRBJ1-3,CASSLQAGGLSGNTIYF,TGTGCCAGCAGCTTACAGGCGGGGGGCCTCTCTGGAAACACCATATATTTT
TRBD1,NA,TRBV4-1,TRBJ1-5,CASSPWAGGEFNQPQHF,TGCGCCAGCAGCCCCTGGGCAGGGGGCGAATTCAATCAGCCCCAGCATTTT
NA,NA,TRBV5-1,TRBJ2-1,CASSLAVGGGGGEQFF,TGCGCCAGCAGCTTGGCCGTAGGGGGAGGGGGCGGTGAGCAGTTCTTC
NA,NA,TRBV20-1,TRBJ2-1,CSASPSGASSYNEQFF,TGCAGTGCTAGCCCCTCCGGGGCCAGCTCCTACAATGAGCAGTTCTTC
TRBD1,many,TRBV12-3/TRBV12-4,TRBJ2-2,CASRYGVGTGTGELFF,TGTGCCAGCAGATATGGCGTAGGGACAGGCACCGGGGAGCTGTTTTTT
NA,NA,TRBV5-5,TRBJ2-7,CASSFEGLVYEQYF,TGTGCCAGCAGCTTTGAAGGGCTAGTCTACGAGCAGTACTTC
TRBD1,few,TRBV7-2,TRBJ2-1,CASSMDRGVQFF,TGTGCCAGCAGCATGGACAGGGGCGTGCAGTTCTTC
NA,many,TRBV20-1,TRBJ2-3,CSAPGWEADTQYF,TGCAGTGCGCCAGGGTGGGAGGCAGATACGCAGTATTTT
TRBD1,many,TRBV29-1,TRBJ2-5,CSVEWDRRETQYF,TGCAGCGTTGAATGGGACAGGCGAGAGACCCAGTACTTC
NA,NA,TRBV27,TRBJ2-5,CASSDRDTRIETQYF,TGTGCCAGCAGTGATCGGGACACTCGAATTGAGACCCAGTACTTC
TRBD2,many,TRBV19,TRBJ2-7,CASSIGTSGSYEQYF,TGTGCCAGTAGTATCGGGACTAGCGGGAGCTACGAGCAGTACTTC
TRBD1,NA,TRBV4-3,TRBJ1-2,CASSQLPTGDNYGYTF,TGCGCCAGCAGCCAATTGCCGACAGGGGACAACTATGGCTACACCTTC
NA,few,TRBV28,TRBJ1-2,CASSFPPKNYGYTF,TGTGCCAGCAGTTTCCCTCCAAAGAACTATGGCTACACCTTC
TRBD1,NA,TRBV9,TRBJ2-1,CASSTRDRNNEQFF,TGTGCCAGCAGCACCCGGGACAGGAACAATGAGCAGTTCTTC